This is a list of T cell receptor beta chains from one sample in a study of cytomegalovirus exposure and HLA in healthy donors. Sequencing was performed with immunoSEQ multiplex PCR; in TCRdb, only in-frame clones are kept and a portion is missing. Here the sample spans 110,000 or so clones, about 82% being singletons. Specimen: PBMCs. Source of these receptors: a man aged 18 to 29 in good health and CMV-seronegative. Each CDR3 is given with its conserved first and last residue. The D gene is left open where the match is weak. For some rows the clone size is stated as once, few or many, or as a class when expanded; others skip it.

clone size: -; V gene: TRBV14; J gene: TRBJ1-1; D gene: TRBD1; CDR3 length: 13; CDR3 protein: CASSEQGASLAFF; CDR3 DNA: TGTGCCAGCAGCGAACAGGGGGCGTCGTTAGCTTTCTTT
clone size: -; V gene: TRBV14; J gene: TRBJ2-7; D gene: TRBD2; CDR3 length: 16; CDR3 protein: CASSPLTSGGAHEQYF; CDR3 DNA: TGTGCCAGCAGCCCCCTGACTAGCGGGGGGGCCCACGAGCAGTACTTC
clone size: once; V gene: TRBV5-1; J gene: TRBJ2-1; D gene: TRBD2; CDR3 length: 14; CDR3 protein: CASSRGLAGDEQFF; CDR3 DNA: TGCGCCAGCAGCCGGGGACTAGCGGGGGATGAGCAGTTCTTC
clone size: medium-sized; V gene: TRBV9; J gene: TRBJ1-2; D gene: -; CDR3 length: 12; CDR3 protein: CASSVRGSGYTF; CDR3 DNA: TGTGCCAGCAGCGTACGGGGATCTGGCTACACCTTC
clone size: -; V gene: TRBV6-1; J gene: TRBJ2-7; D gene: -; CDR3 length: 15; CDR3 protein: CASSDKGKSRYEQYF; CDR3 DNA: TGTGCCAGCAGTGATAAGGGGAAGTCCCGCTACGAGCAGTACTTC
clone size: once; V gene: TRBV5-4; J gene: TRBJ2-3; D gene: TRBD2; CDR3 length: 16; CDR3 protein: CASSLGGGYGTDTQYF; CDR3 DNA: TGTGCCAGCAGCTTGGGGGGGGGATACGGCACAGATACGCAGTATTTT
clone size: -; V gene: TRBV2; J gene: TRBJ1-6; D gene: TRBD1; CDR3 length: 13; CDR3 protein: CASRVGTGSPLHF; CDR3 DNA: TGTGCCAGCAGGGTCGGGACAGGGAGTCCCCTCCACTTT
clone size: -; V gene: TRBV5-1; J gene: TRBJ1-4; D gene: TRBD1; CDR3 length: 14; CDR3 protein: CASSLDGTDEKLFF; CDR3 DNA: TGCGCCAGCAGCTTGGATGGGACAGATGAAAAACTGTTTTTT
clone size: -; V gene: TRBV5-6; J gene: TRBJ2-5; D gene: TRBD2; CDR3 length: 16; CDR3 protein: CASSSSSGGGVETQYF; CDR3 DNA: TGTGCCAGCAGCTCCAGTAGCGGGGGGGGCGTAGAGACCCAGTACTTC
clone size: -; V gene: TRBV21-1; J gene: TRBJ2-7; D gene: -; CDR3 length: 18; CDR3 protein: CASSPRTSGRENRNEQYF; CDR3 DNA: TGTGCCAGCAGCCCCCGGACTAGCGGGAGGGAAAATCGGAACGAGCAGTACTTC
clone size: -; V gene: TRBV5-6; J gene: TRBJ2-7; D gene: TRBD1; CDR3 length: 17; CDR3 protein: CASSPGAGRGISYEQYF; CDR3 DNA: TGTGCCAGCAGCCCTGGCGCGGGCAGGGGGATCTCCTACGAGCAGTACTTC
clone size: -; V gene: TRBV5-1; J gene: TRBJ1-1; D gene: -; CDR3 length: 13; CDR3 protein: CASSLERDTEAFF; CDR3 DNA: TGCGCCAGCAGCTTGGAACGGGACACTGAAGCTTTCTTT
clone size: -; V gene: TRBV29-1; J gene: TRBJ2-1; D gene: TRBD2; CDR3 length: 18; CDR3 protein: CSALLGGEDGGAYNEQFF; CDR3 DNA: TGCAGCGCCCTCCTTGGGGGGGAGGACGGGGGTGCGTACAATGAGCAGTTCTTC
clone size: -; V gene: TRBV7-9; J gene: TRBJ1-6; D gene: -; CDR3 length: 17; CDR3 protein: CASSTTVGASYNSPLHF; CDR3 DNA: TGTGCCAGCAGCACCACCGTGGGGGCCTCCTATAATTCACCCCTCCACTTT
clone size: -; V gene: TRBV30; J gene: TRBJ2-7; D gene: -; CDR3 length: 13; CDR3 protein: CAWSVSSPYEQYF; CDR3 DNA: TGTGCCTGGAGTGTATCCAGTCCCTACGAGCAGTACTTC
clone size: -; V gene: TRBV5-8; J gene: TRBJ2-3; D gene: -; CDR3 length: 14; CDR3 protein: CASSFRIASDTQYF; CDR3 DNA: TGTGCCAGCAGCTTCCGGATAGCCTCAGATACGCAGTATTTT
clone size: -; V gene: TRBV11-2; J gene: TRBJ2-1; D gene: TRBD2; CDR3 length: 18; CDR3 protein: CASSLRTSGSSSYNEQFF; CDR3 DNA: TGTGCCAGCAGCTTACGGACTAGCGGGTCCAGCTCCTACAATGAGCAGTTCTTC
clone size: -; V gene: TRBV19; J gene: TRBJ2-7; D gene: -; CDR3 length: 14; CDR3 protein: CASSSRGVVGEQYF; CDR3 DNA: TGTGCCAGTAGCTCCAGGGGAGTTGTGGGCGAGCAGTACTTC
clone size: -; V gene: TRBV11-2; J gene: TRBJ2-1; D gene: TRBD2; CDR3 length: 16; CDR3 protein: CASSSLLAGGTNEQFF; CDR3 DNA: TGTGCCAGCAGCTCACTACTAGCGGGAGGGACCAATGAGCAGTTCTTC
clone size: few; V gene: TRBV6-4; J gene: TRBJ2-1; D gene: TRBD2; CDR3 length: 15; CDR3 protein: CASSDRTSGGDEQFF; CDR3 DNA: TGTGCCAGCAGTGACCGGACTAGCGGGGGGGATGAGCAGTTCTTC
clone size: -; V gene: TRBV30; J gene: TRBJ1-4; D gene: TRBD1; CDR3 length: 14; CDR3 protein: CAWSRGQGSEKLFF; CDR3 DNA: TGTGCCTGGAGTCGGGGACAGGGTTCTGAAAAACTGTTTTTT
clone size: -; V gene: TRBV5-4; J gene: TRBJ2-2; D gene: TRBD2; CDR3 length: 18; CDR3 protein: CASSLGSSGNRVTGELFF; CDR3 DNA: TGTGCCAGCAGCTTGGGTTCTAGCGGAAACAGAGTAACCGGGGAGCTGTTTTTT
clone size: -; V gene: TRBV19; J gene: TRBJ1-1; D gene: -; CDR3 length: 13; CDR3 protein: CASSIAKNTEAFF; CDR3 DNA: TGTGCCAGTAGTATAGCAAAGAACACTGAAGCTTTCTTT
clone size: -; V gene: TRBV15; J gene: TRBJ2-1; D gene: TRBD2; CDR3 length: 19; CDR3 protein: CATSRVPGLGTLTPAEQFF; CDR3 DNA: TGTGCCACCAGCAGAGTACCGGGACTAGGAACACTAACACCGGCGGAGCAGTTCTTC
clone size: -; V gene: TRBV30; J gene: TRBJ2-7; D gene: TRBD1; CDR3 length: 15; CDR3 protein: CAWSVRGQYSYEQYF; CDR3 DNA: TGTGCCTGGAGTGTAAGGGGACAGTACTCCTACGAGCAGTACTTC
clone size: -; V gene: TRBV6-5; J gene: TRBJ1-1; D gene: -; CDR3 length: 13; CDR3 protein: CASSYLGHTEAFF; CDR3 DNA: TGTGCCAGCAGTTATCTGGGGCACACTGAAGCTTTCTTT
clone size: -; V gene: TRBV19; J gene: TRBJ1-5; D gene: TRBD1; CDR3 length: 13; CDR3 protein: CASWDRSNQPQHF; CDR3 DNA: TGTGCCAGTTGGGACAGGTCCAATCAGCCCCAGCATTTT
clone size: -; V gene: TRBV2; J gene: TRBJ2-7; D gene: -; CDR3 length: 14; CDR3 protein: CASSYRIMDYEQYF; CDR3 DNA: TGTGCCAGCAGTTACAGGATAATGGACTACGAGCAGTACTTC
clone size: -; V gene: TRBV6-5; J gene: TRBJ2-3; D gene: -; CDR3 length: 15; CDR3 protein: CASRPQGVLTDTQYF; CDR3 DNA: TGTGCCAGCAGACCTCAGGGCGTACTCACAGATACGCAGTATTTT
clone size: once; V gene: TRBV30; J gene: TRBJ2-3; D gene: TRBD2; CDR3 length: 15; CDR3 protein: CAWISTSGSTDTQYF; CDR3 DNA: TGTGCCTGGATTTCGACTAGCGGAAGCACAGATACGCAGTATTTT
clone size: -; V gene: TRBV28; J gene: TRBJ1-6; D gene: -; CDR3 length: 16; CDR3 protein: CASSFRTGLNNSPLHF; CDR3 DNA: TGTGCCAGCAGTTTTAGAACCGGACTGAATAATTCACCCCTCCACTTT
clone size: -; V gene: TRBV6-1; J gene: TRBJ1-2; D gene: TRBD1; CDR3 length: 14; CDR3 protein: CASRTGETKGGYTF; CDR3 DNA: TGTGCCAGCAGGACAGGGGAGACAAAAGGGGGCTACACCTTC
clone size: -; V gene: TRBV30; J gene: TRBJ2-7; D gene: -; CDR3 length: 13; CDR3 protein: CALRTVGSYEQYF; CDR3 DNA: TGTGCCTTGAGGACAGTGGGCTCCTACGAGCAGTACTTC
clone size: -; V gene: TRBV25-1; J gene: TRBJ2-3; D gene: -; CDR3 length: 13; CDR3 protein: CASSEFGREGQYF; CDR3 DNA: TGTGCCAGCAGTGAATTCGGCCGAGAGGGGCAGTATTTT
clone size: -; V gene: TRBV7-9; J gene: TRBJ1-3; D gene: -; CDR3 length: 15; CDR3 protein: CASSRQDHSGNTIYF; CDR3 DNA: TGTGCCAGCAGCCGACAGGATCACTCTGGAAACACCATATATTTT
clone size: -; V gene: TRBV6-1; J gene: TRBJ2-1; D gene: TRBD2; CDR3 length: 16; CDR3 protein: CASSVRGLAGTNEQFF; CDR3 DNA: TGTGCCAGCAGTGTAAGGGGACTAGCGGGGACCAATGAGCAGTTCTTC
clone size: once; V gene: TRBV29-1; J gene: TRBJ2-2; D gene: -; CDR3 length: 14; CDR3 protein: CSARGTVNTGELFF; CDR3 DNA: TGCAGCGCCCGAGGTACCGTGAACACCGGGGAGCTGTTTTTT
clone size: -; V gene: TRBV27; J gene: TRBJ2-7; D gene: -; CDR3 length: 17; CDR3 protein: CASSTPLMRANSYEQYF; CDR3 DNA: TGTGCCAGCAGTACCCCACTCATGCGAGCTAACTCCTACGAGCAGTACTTC
clone size: once; V gene: TRBV30; J gene: TRBJ2-3; D gene: -; CDR3 length: 14; CDR3 protein: CAWSEERSTDTQYF; CDR3 DNA: TGTGCCTGGAGTGAAGAGAGAAGCACAGATACGCAGTATTTT
clone size: once; V gene: TRBV7-9; J gene: TRBJ1-1; D gene: TRBD1; CDR3 length: 18; CDR3 protein: CASSTLSGTGGLNTEAFF; CDR3 DNA: TGTGCCAGCAGCACCCTCTCCGGGACAGGGGGCCTGAACACTGAAGCTTTCTTT
clone size: -; V gene: TRBV6-5; J gene: TRBJ1-2; D gene: TRBD1; CDR3 length: 14; CDR3 protein: CASSPDRRNYGYTF; CDR3 DNA: TGTGCCAGCAGCCCGGACAGGAGGAACTATGGCTACACCTTC
clone size: -; V gene: TRBV20-1; J gene: TRBJ2-1; D gene: -; CDR3 length: 11; CDR3 protein: CSARDGGRRFF; CDR3 DNA: TGCAGTGCTAGAGATGGAGGGAGGAGGTTCTTC
clone size: -; V gene: TRBV5-1; J gene: TRBJ2-7; D gene: -; CDR3 length: 12; CDR3 protein: CASTGGSTEQYF; CDR3 DNA: TGCGCCAGCACGGGCGGGTCCACCGAGCAGTACTTC
clone size: -; V gene: TRBV5-4; J gene: TRBJ2-3; D gene: -; CDR3 length: 16; CDR3 protein: CASSSPGLHLRDTQYF; CDR3 DNA: TGTGCCAGCAGCTCTCCGGGACTGCACCTTCGGGATACGCAGTATTTT
clone size: -; V gene: TRBV19; J gene: TRBJ1-1; D gene: -; CDR3 length: 13; CDR3 protein: CASSIPGSSSAFF; CDR3 DNA: TGTGCCAGTAGTATCCCCGGGTCATCCTCGGCTTTCTTT
clone size: few; V gene: TRBV27; J gene: TRBJ1-2; D gene: TRBD1; CDR3 length: 17; CDR3 protein: CASSPPGQGAALSGYTF; CDR3 DNA: TGTGCCAGCAGTCCACCCGGACAGGGGGCAGCCCTTAGTGGCTACACCTTC
clone size: -; V gene: TRBV30; J gene: TRBJ1-1; D gene: -; CDR3 length: 13; CDR3 protein: CAWSGGDSNEAFF; CDR3 DNA: TGTGCCTGGAGTGGGGGGGATAGTAATGAAGCTTTCTTT
clone size: -; V gene: TRBV5-1; J gene: TRBJ2-3; D gene: -; CDR3 length: 14; CDR3 protein: CASSGSGFTDTQYF; CDR3 DNA: TGCGCCAGCAGCGGGTCGGGGTTCACAGATACGCAGTATTTT
clone size: -; V gene: TRBV9; J gene: TRBJ1-2; D gene: TRBD1; CDR3 length: 15; CDR3 protein: CASSPRQGINYGYTF; CDR3 DNA: TGTGCCAGCAGCCCCCGACAGGGGATTAACTATGGCTACACCTTC
clone size: -; V gene: TRBV4-1; J gene: TRBJ1-1; D gene: -; CDR3 length: 14; CDR3 protein: CASSQGTENTEAFF; CDR3 DNA: TGCGCCAGCAGCCAAGGGACAGAGAACACTGAAGCTTTCTTT